This passage covers 13 T cell receptor beta chains from one sample sequenced in a study of vaccination and CD4 T cells after COVID-19. Treatment denoted: roughly 11-day PBMC culture with coronavirus spike peptide pools or control peptides (ViraFEST assay). No cognate antigen is known for these TCRs. The Oncomine TCR Beta short-read assay was what sequenced the DNA obtained from cultured CD4+ T cells. TCRdb reprocessed the PCR reads with MiXCR, giving one entry per CDR3 protein. Altogether under 20,000 distinct CDR3 sequences are present, about 38% being singletons, with the ten largest covering roughly 19%. Sequenced sample: cultured CD4+ T cells from blood. These receptor sequences come from a human donor with COVID-19.

V usage is TRBV7-2 and J usage is TRBJ1-6, with D perhaps matching TRBD1 (6 bases). Germline lookup yields CDR1 SGHTA and CDR2 FQGNSA. Trimming took off 2 bases at V and 10 bases at J, with 15 bases between the two ends. The CDR3 spans 15 residues. CDR3 sequence (DNA): TGTGCCAGCAGCTTACTAACAGGGAAGGGGTCACCCCTCCACTTT. As protein: CASSLLTGKGSPLHF.

This clonotype was recorded a few times. This chain uses TRBV21-1 with TRBJ2-5; no DNA check was done on the table's D call, TRBD2. TRBV21-1 represents a pseudogene. The CDR3 totals 16 residues. The CDR3, as DNA: TGTGCCAGCAGCAAAGGTTCTAGCGGGGTGAGAGAGACCCAGTACTTC. This translates into CASSKGSSGVRETQYF.

The CDR3 is CATSDTVDPTNTQYF. DNA for the CDR3: TGTGCCACCAGTGATACCGTTGATCCAACGAATACGCAGTATTTT. The genes are TRBV24-1 and TRBJ2-3; no clear D. Per germline, CDR1 KGHDR and CDR2 SFDVKD. The CDR3 consists of 15 residues. V gave up 3 bases and J gave up 7 bases, with 16 bases separating them.

The chain combines TRBV11-2 with TRBJ1-1, with TRBD1 as a possible D gene (6 bases). Trimming cost V 8 bases and J 4 bases, with 14 bases left between them. The CDR3 totals 13 residues. The V gene's germline CDR1 is SGHAT and CDR2 FQNNGV. CDR3 residues: CASQQGKFTEAFF. The CDR3 coding sequence is TGTGCCAGCCAACAGGGAAAGTTCACTGAAGCTTTCTTT.

V usage is TRBV6-1 and J usage is TRBJ1-6; D uncertain. The CDR3 consists of 13 residues. Germline assignment: CDR1 MNHNS and CDR2 SASEGT. The V and J ends lost 5 bases and 6 bases respectively, with 8 bases between them. This chain's CDR3 is CASSNTINSPLHF. The CDR3 DNA sequence: TGTGCCAGCAGTAACACCATTAATTCACCCCTCCACTTT.

This clonotype has more than one count but fewer than ten. The CDR3 spells CASRMDTGQGNTEAFF. CDR3 nucleotide sequence: TGTGCCAGCAGGATGGACACGGGGCAGGGAAACACTGAAGCTTTCTTT. The V gene is TRBV6-1, the J gene TRBJ1-1, with D perhaps matching TRBD1 (5 bases). Trimming removed 6 bases from V and 2 bases from J, with 19 bases in between. CDR3 length: 16 amino acids. CDR1 is MNHNS, CDR2 SASEGT, per germline.

V usage is TRBV5-4 and J usage is TRBJ1-2, with 7 bases aligning to TRBD1. This CDR3 has 14 residues. Germline values: CDR1 SGHNT, CDR2 YYREEE (reference sequence). V lost 0 bases to trimming and J lost 5 bases; unmatched junction nucleotides: 4. Written as DNA, the CDR3 is TGTGCCAGCAGCTTGGGACAGGGTGGATATGGCTACACCTTC. Amino acid sequence: CASSLGQGGYGYTF.

Turning to this clonotype: This CDR3 is missing its conserved last phenylalanine or tryptophan, likely due to a read error. The genes are TRBV7-9 and TRBJ1-5; 7 bases map to TRBD1. Germline V gene sequence: CDR1 SEHNR, CDR2 FQNEAQ (reference sequence). The CDR3 contains 21 residues. Trimming removed 2 bases from V and 4 bases from J; junction bases left unmatched: 23. CDR3 protein: CASSLYGLGGQLIQLNQPQHS. In DNA, the CDR3 is TGTGCCAGCAGCTTATATGGGCTGGGGGGACAGCTAATTCAATTGAATCAGCCCCAGCATTCT.

The chain recombines TRBV27 with TRBJ1-2, with 7 bases fitting TRBD1. This CDR3 is 13 amino acids long. Looked up from germline, CDR1 is MNHEY and CDR2 is SMNVEV (reference sequence). V lost 6 bases, J lost 4 bases, and 5 bases stayed unmatched. In DNA form, the CDR3 reads TGTGCCAGCAGGCCGACAGGGCCCTATGGCTACACCTTC. It specifies CASRPTGPYGYTF.

This clonotype turned up a few times. The chain links TRBV27 to TRBJ1-1, with D perhaps TRBD1 (6 bases). CDR1 MNHEY and CDR2 SMNVEV come from the germline V gene (reference sequence). Trimming cost V 0 bases and J 4 bases, with 6 bases left between them. This CDR3 has 13 residues. CDR3 loop: CASSLSGGTEAFF. The CDR3 coding sequence is TGTGCCAGCAGTTTATCAGGGGGCACTGAAGCTTTCTTT.

This clonotype showed up just a few times. For the CDR3, the DNA is TGTGCCACCAGCAGGTACAAGGAAGCGGGGGCCTCCTACGAGCAGTACTTC. As protein: CATSRYKEAGASYEQYF. The rearrangement links TRBV15 to TRBJ2-7, with 8 nucleotides matching TRBD2. The CDR3 runs to 17 residues. V gave up 3 bases and J gave up 0 bases; unmatched junction bases: 10. Germline lookup yields CDR1 LNHNV and CDR2 YYDKDF (reference sequence).

The V gene is TRBV7-8, the J gene TRBJ2-3; 9 bases are shared with TRBD2. This CDR3 is 18 amino acids long. Per germline, CDR1 SGHVS and CDR2 FQNEAQ. V lost 1 base to trimming and J lost 1 base; unmatched junction nucleotides: 9. This CDR3 reads CASSLVRGSGGGTDTQYF. DNA of the CDR3: TGTGCCAGCAGCTTAGTCCGGGGTAGCGGGGGCGGCACAGATACGCAGTATTTT.

This clonotype has a handful of counts. This rearrangement joins TRBV4-1 to TRBJ2-3; maybe TRBD1 (5 bases). Germline CDR1 and CDR2: MGHRA and YSYEKL. Trimming left V 4 bases short and J 0 bases short, with 20 bases between. This CDR3 has 18 amino acids. The CDR3 loop is CASSRLPQVPSSTDTQYF. CDR3 sequence (DNA): TGCGCCAGCAGCCGCCTACCACAGGTACCTTCTAGCACAGATACGCAGTATTTT.